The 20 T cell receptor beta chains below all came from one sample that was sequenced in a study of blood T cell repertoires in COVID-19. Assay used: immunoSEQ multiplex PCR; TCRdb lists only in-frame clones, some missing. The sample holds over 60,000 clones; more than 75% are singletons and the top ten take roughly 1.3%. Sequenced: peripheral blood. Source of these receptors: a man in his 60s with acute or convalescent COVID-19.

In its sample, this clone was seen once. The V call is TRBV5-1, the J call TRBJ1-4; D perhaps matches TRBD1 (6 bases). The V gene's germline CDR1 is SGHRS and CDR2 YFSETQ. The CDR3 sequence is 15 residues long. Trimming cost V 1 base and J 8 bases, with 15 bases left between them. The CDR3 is CASSLYGGAEEKLFF. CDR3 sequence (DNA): TGCGCCAGCAGCTTGTATGGGGGCGCGGAGGAAAAACTGTTTTTT.

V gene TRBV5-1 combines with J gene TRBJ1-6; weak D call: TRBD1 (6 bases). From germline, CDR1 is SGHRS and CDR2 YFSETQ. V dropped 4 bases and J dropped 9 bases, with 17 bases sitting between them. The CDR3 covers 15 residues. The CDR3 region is CASSRDTSLSSPLHF. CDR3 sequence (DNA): TGCGCCAGCAGCCGGGACACCTCCCTTAGTTCACCCCTCCACTTT. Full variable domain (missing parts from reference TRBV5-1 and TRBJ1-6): KAGVTQTPRYLIKTRGQQVTLSCSPISGHRSVSWYQQTPGQGLQFLFEYFSETQRNKGNFPGRFSGRQFSNSRSEMNVSTLELGDSALYLCASSRDTSLSSPLHFGNGTRLTVT.

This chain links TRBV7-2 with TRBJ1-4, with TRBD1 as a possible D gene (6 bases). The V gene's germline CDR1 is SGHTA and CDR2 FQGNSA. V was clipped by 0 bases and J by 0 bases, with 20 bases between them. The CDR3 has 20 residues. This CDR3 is CASSLAGTPGIGATNEKLFF. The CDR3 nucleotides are TGTGCCAGCAGCTTAGCCGGGACACCAGGTATCGGTGCAACTAATGAAAAACTGTTTTTT.

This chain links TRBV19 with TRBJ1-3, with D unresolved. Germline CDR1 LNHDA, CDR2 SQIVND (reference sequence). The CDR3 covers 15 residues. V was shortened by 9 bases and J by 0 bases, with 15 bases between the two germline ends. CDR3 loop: CASSIPGFSGNTIYF. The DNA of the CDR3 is TGTGCCAGCTCTATCCCGGGGTTCTCTGGAAACACCATATATTTT.

The CDR3 nucleotides are TGTGCCTGGAGTGTAAGGTCACTAAGCCCTAGCTCCTATAATTCACCCCTCCACTTT. It is translated as CAWSVRSLSPSSYNSPLHF. V usage is TRBV30 and J usage is TRBJ1-6; D gene ambiguous. The V and J ends lost 0 bases and 0 bases respectively, with 18 bases between them. The germline V gene encodes CDR1 GTSNPN and CDR2 SVGIG (reference sequence). CDR3 length equals 19 residues.

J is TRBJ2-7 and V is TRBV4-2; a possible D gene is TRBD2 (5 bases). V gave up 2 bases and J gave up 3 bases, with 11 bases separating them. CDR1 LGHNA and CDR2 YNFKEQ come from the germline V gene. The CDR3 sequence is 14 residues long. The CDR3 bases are TGTGCCAGCAGCCAATCGACCGCGGGCTACGAGCAGTACTTC. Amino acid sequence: CASSQSTAGYEQYF.

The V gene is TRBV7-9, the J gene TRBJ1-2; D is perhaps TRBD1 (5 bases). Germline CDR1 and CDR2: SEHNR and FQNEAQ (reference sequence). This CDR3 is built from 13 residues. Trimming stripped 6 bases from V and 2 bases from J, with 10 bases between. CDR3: CASSLTANYGYTF. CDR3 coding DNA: TGTGCCAGCAGTTTGACAGCGAACTATGGCTACACCTTC.

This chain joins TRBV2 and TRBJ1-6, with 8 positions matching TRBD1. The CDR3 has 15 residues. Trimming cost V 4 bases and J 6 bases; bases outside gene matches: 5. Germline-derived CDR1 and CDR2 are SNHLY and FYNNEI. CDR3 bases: TGTGCCAGCAGTGGGAGAGGACAGGGTAATTCACCCCTCCACTTT. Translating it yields CASSGRGQGNSPLHF.

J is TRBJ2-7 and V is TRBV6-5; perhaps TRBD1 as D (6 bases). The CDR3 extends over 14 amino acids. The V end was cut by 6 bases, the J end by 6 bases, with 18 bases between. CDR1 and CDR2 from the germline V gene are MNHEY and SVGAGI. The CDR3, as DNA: TGTGCCAGCAGGATAAACAGGGAGCTAGGCGAGCAGTACTTC. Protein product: CASRINRELGEQYF.

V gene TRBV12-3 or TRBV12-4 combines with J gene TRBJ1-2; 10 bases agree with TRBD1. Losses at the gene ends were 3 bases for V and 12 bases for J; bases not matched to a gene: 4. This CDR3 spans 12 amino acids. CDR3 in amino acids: CASSFRDRGNTF. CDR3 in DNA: TGTGCCAGCAGTTTTAGGGACAGGGGAAACACCTTC.

The CDR3 spells CASAQGLSGNTIYF. The CDR3 DNA is TGTGCCAGCGCACAGGGCCTCTCTGGAAACACCATATATTTT. V gene TRBV9 combines with J gene TRBJ1-3; a possible D gene is TRBD1 (6 bases). Trimming cost V 7 bases and J 0 bases, with 11 bases left between them. Looked up from germline, CDR1 is SGDLS and CDR2 is YYNGEE. CDR3 length: 14 residues.

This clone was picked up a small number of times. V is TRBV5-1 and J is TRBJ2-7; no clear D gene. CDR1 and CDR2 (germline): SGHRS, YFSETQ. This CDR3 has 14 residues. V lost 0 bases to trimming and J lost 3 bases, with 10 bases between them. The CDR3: CASSLEANLYEQYF. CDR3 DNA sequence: TGCGCCAGCAGCTTGGAAGCGAATCTCTACGAGCAGTACTTC.

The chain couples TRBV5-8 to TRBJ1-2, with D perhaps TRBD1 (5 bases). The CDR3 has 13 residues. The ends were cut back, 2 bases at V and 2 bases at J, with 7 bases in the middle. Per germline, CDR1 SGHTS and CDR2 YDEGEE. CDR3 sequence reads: CASSFDRNYGYTF. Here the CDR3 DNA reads TGTGCCAGCAGCTTCGACAGAAACTATGGCTACACCTTC.

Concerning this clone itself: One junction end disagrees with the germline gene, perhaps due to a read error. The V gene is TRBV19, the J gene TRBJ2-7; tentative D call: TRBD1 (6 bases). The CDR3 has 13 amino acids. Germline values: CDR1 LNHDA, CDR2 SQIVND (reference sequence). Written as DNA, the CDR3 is TGTGCCAGTAGTGTAGAGGACAGCTACGAGCAGTACTTC. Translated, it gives CASSVEDSYEQYF.

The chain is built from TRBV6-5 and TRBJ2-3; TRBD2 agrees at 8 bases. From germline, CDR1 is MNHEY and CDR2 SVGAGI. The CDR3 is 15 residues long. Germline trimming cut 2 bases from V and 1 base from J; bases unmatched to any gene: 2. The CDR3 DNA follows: TGTGCCAGCAGTTACCCAGCGGGGGGCACAGATACGCAGTATTTT. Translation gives CASSYPAGGTDTQYF.

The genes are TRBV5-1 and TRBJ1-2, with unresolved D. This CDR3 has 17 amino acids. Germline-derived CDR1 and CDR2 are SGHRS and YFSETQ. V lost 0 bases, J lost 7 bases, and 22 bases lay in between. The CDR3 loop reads CASSLVSGGVVSSGYTF. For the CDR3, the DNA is TGCGCCAGCAGCTTGGTTAGTGGTGGAGTTGTATCTAGTGGCTACACCTTC.

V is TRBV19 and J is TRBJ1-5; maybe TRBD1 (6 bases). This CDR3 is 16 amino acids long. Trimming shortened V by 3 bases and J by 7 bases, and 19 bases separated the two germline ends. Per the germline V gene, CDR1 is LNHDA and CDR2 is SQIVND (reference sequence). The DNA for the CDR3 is TGTGCCAGTAGTATGGTAGGGACAAACAGTTTCCAGCCCCAGCATTTT. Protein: CASSMVGTNSFQPQHF.

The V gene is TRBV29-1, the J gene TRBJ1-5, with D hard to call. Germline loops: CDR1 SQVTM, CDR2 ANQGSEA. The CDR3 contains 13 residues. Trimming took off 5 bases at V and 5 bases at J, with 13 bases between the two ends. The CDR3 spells CSVRGNWDQPQHF. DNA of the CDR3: TGCAGCGTTCGCGGGAACTGGGATCAGCCCCAGCATTTT.

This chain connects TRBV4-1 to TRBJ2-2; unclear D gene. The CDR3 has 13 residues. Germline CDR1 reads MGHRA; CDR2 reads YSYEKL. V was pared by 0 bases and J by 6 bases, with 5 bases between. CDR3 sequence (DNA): TGCGCCAGCAGCCAAGACCGGGCCGGGGAGCTGTTTTTT. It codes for CASSQDRAGELFF.

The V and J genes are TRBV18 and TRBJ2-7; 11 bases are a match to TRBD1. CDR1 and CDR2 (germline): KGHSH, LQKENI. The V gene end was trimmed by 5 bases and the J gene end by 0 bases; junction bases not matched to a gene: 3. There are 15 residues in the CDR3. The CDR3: CASSSGTGGSYEQYF. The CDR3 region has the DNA TGTGCCAGCTCATCGGGGACAGGGGGCTCCTACGAGCAGTACTTC. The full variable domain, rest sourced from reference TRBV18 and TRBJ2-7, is NAGVMQNPRHLVRRRGQEARLRCSPMKGHSHVYWYRQLPEEGLKFMVYLQKENIIDESGMPKERFSAEFPKEGPSILRIQQVVRGDSAAYFCASSSGTGGSYEQYFGPGTRLTVT.